These 8 T cell receptor beta chains share one sample of origin, sequenced in a study of CD8 T cells in Susac syndrome. cDNA came from about 0.5 to 1 ug RNA primed by random hexamers. From the immunoSEQ multiplex PCR reads, TCRdb called clonotypes with MiXCR, one entry per CDR3 protein. The table shows some 120,000 distinct CDR3 sequences, with around 94% occurring only once. The sequenced sample was CD8+ T cells from PBMCs. All receptors come from a human donor with Susac syndrome.

The chain employs TRBV6-2 or TRBV6-3 and TRBJ1-1, with 11 nucleotides matching TRBD1. The CDR3 loop spans 15 amino acids. Germline V gene data show CDR1 as MNHEY and CDR2 as SVGEGT. V shed 6 bases and J 5 bases; nucleotides not matched to a gene: 8. CDR3 sequence: CASRGQGDPRTEAFF. The CDR3 nucleotides read TGTGCCAGCAGGGGACAGGGGGACCCGAGGACTGAAGCTTTCTTT.

The J gene is TRBJ2-3, the V gene TRBV9; D might be TRBD1 or TRBD2, each matching 5 bases. The CDR3 runs to 15 residues. Trimming took off 3 bases at V and 0 bases at J, with 11 bases between the two ends. The germline gives CDR1 SGDLS, CDR2 YYNGEE. The CDR3, as DNA: TGTGCCAGCAGCGGTGGGGGACCTAGCACAGATACGCAGTATTTT. Translated, it gives CASSGGGPSTDTQYF.

The V call is TRBV6-4, the J call TRBJ2-2; TRBD2 aligns across 9 bases. Germline CDR1 and CDR2: MRHNA and SNTAGT. CDR3 length: 14 residues. Trimming cost V 6 bases and J 4 bases; bases outside gene matches: 3. Here the CDR3 reads CASSASGTTGELFF. The CDR3 coding sequence is TGTGCCAGCAGCGCTAGCGGGACCACCGGGGAGCTGTTTTTT.

V is TRBV12-3 or TRBV12-4 and J is TRBJ2-1; D possibly uses TRBD1 or TRBD2 (6 bases each). The CDR3 spans 12 residues. The V end was cut by 8 bases, the J end by 8 bases, with 13 bases between. CDR3 sequence: CASGTGGDEQFF. CDR3 nucleotides: TGTGCCAGCGGTACCGGGGGCGATGAGCAGTTCTTC.

V gene TRBV27 combines with J gene TRBJ2-2; 10 bases agree with TRBD2. CDR1 and CDR2 (germline): MNHEY, SMNVEV (reference sequence). CDR3 size: 17 residues. The V and J ends lost 4 bases and 3 bases, in that order; junction bases with no gene match: 8. CDR3 sequence (DNA): TGTGCCAGCAGTTCGGCCCTAGCGGGAGTATACACCGGGGAGCTGTTTTTT. Residues: CASSSALAGVYTGELFF.

The chain recombines TRBV12-3 or TRBV12-4 with TRBJ2-3; perhaps TRBD2 as D (6 bases). Trimming left V 3 bases short and J 3 bases short, with 13 bases between. This CDR3 is 15 amino acids long. CDR3 DNA sequence: TGTGCCAGCAGTTTGGAGGGGCTGCTTACAGATACGCAGTATTTT. It yields the protein CASSLEGLLTDTQYF.

The chain couples TRBV4-3 to TRBJ2-1, with D perhaps TRBD2 (5 bases). CDR1 LGHNA and CDR2 YSLEER come from the germline V gene. The ends were cut back, 4 bases at V and 7 bases at J, with 23 bases in the middle. The CDR3 sequence is 17 residues long. The CDR3 coding sequence is TGCGCCAGCAGCCCCCATGGGCTAGCTCGTCGGTCAAATGAGCAGTTCTTC. Its translation: CASSPHGLARRSNEQFF.

The rearrangement joins TRBV20-1 to TRBJ1-6; 12 nucleotides line up with TRBD1. The V gene's germline CDR1 is DFQATT and CDR2 SNEGSKA (reference sequence). The CDR3 length is 14 residues. After removal of 7 bases from V and 9 bases from J, the junction contained 7 bases not matched to a gene. CDR3 protein: CSVTTGQGASPLHF. CDR3 nucleotides: TGCAGTGTAACAACGGGACAGGGGGCTTCACCCCTCCACTTT.